Below, one T cell receptor beta chain is given with its context. In the original workflow: Amplification from reference gene primers served as the basis for estimated nucleated cell counts. Profiling relied on immunoSEQ multiplex PCR, and the TCRdb table lists in-frame clones only, not all of them. The V and J calls and clone size come from that table; D and trimming were worked out from the DNA. The table lists 250,000 to 300,000 clones, 85% to 90% of them singletons. The CDR3 runs to 18 residues. The V gene's germline CDR1 is KGHSH and CDR2 LQKENI. J gave up 3 bases and V 3 bases, and 9 bases lay outside the gene matches. This sample is drawn from a study of blood T cell repertoires in COVID-19. Study summary: The study drew acute and convalescent COVID-19 samples from the United States, Italy and Spain.

The sample taken for sequencing was peripheral blood. This TCR was recovered from a woman aged 50 to 60 with COVID-19, enrolled during active disease. V is TRBV18 and J is TRBJ2-3; 13 bases map to TRBD2. CDR3 region: CASSPRWTSGSSTDTQYF. CDR3 DNA: TGTGCCAGCTCACCCCGGTGGACTAGCGGGAGTTCGACAGATACGCAGTATTTT.